The 8 T cell receptor beta chains reported below all come from one sample, sequenced in a study of blood T cell repertoires in COVID-19. Sequencing used immunoSEQ multiplex PCR; TCRdb keeps in-frame clones, though not all of them. The table has under 250,000 clones, approximately 87% seen once; the top ten hold 6.2%. Sequenced input: peripheral blood. These receptors originate from a man aged 55 to 70 with acute or convalescent COVID-19.

V is TRBV10-3 and J is TRBJ2-7, with a tentative D call TRBD1 (5 bases). The germline V and J ends were trimmed by 6 bases and 7 bases, with 16 bases remaining between them. Germline CDR1 ENHRY, CDR2 SYGVKD. The CDR3 contains 13 residues. The CDR3 region has the DNA TGTGCCATCAGAACGGACATCACGGAAGAGCAGTACTTC. Translation: CAIRTDITEEQYF.

The CDR3 nucleotides are TGTGCCAGTAGTATTTCGTTCCGACTAGCGGGAGAAGGGGTCTCCTACGAGCAGTACTTC. This encodes CASSISFRLAGEGVSYEQYF. V usage is TRBV19 and J usage is TRBJ2-7; 12 bases line up with TRBD2. The J segment lost 0 bases and the V segment lost 3 bases, leaving 15 bases of the junction unmatched. Germline V gene data show CDR1 as LNHDA and CDR2 as SQIVND (reference sequence). The CDR3 has 20 residues.

V and J are TRBV6-1 and TRBJ2-5; 8 positions agree with TRBD1. Trimming took 3 bases from V and 4 from J; bases not matched to a gene: 4. This CDR3 is 14 amino acids long. Germline values: CDR1 MNHNS, CDR2 SASEGT. This CDR3 is CASSETRGPETQYF. The CDR3 region has the DNA TGTGCCAGCAGTGAGACCAGGGGGCCAGAGACCCAGTACTTC.

The V gene is TRBV4-1, the J gene TRBJ1-6; D ambiguous. The CDR3 has 13 residues. Germline-derived CDR1 and CDR2 are MGHRA and YSYEKL. Deletions cut 3 bases from V and 7 bases from J, with 7 bases between. CDR3 nucleotide sequence: TGCGCCAGCAGCCAGAGCTCCAATTCACCCCTCCACTTT. Its protein is CASSQSSNSPLHF.

V and J are TRBV19 and TRBJ2-2; 14 bases align to TRBD2. The germline V gene has CDR1 LNHDA and CDR2 SQIVND (reference sequence). Trimming cost V 4 bases and J 6 bases; bases outside gene matches: 4. The CDR3 runs to 16 residues. The DNA of the CDR3 is TGTGCCAGTAGTAAGAGACTAGCGGGAGGGGCCGGGGAGCTGTTTTTT. It yields the protein CASSKRLAGGAGELFF. The whole variable domain, filled in from reference TRBV19 and TRBJ2-2, reads DGGITQSPKYLFRKEGQNVTLSCEQNLNHDAMYWYRQDPGQGLRLIYYSQIVNDFQKGDIAEGYSVSREKKESFPLTVTSAQKNPTAFYLCASSKRLAGGAGELFFGEGSRLTVL.

The chain joins TRBV10-3 to TRBJ2-3, with 9 bases fitting TRBD2. This CDR3 contains 15 residues. J was trimmed by 2 bases and V by 4 bases; bases with no gene match: 4. CDR1 is ENHRY and CDR2 is SYGVKD in the germline V gene. The CDR3 DNA reads as TGTGCCATCAGTGTGACTAGCGGAGACACAGATACGCAGTATTTT. Its protein product is CAISVTSGDTDTQYF.

As to this clone: The same CDR3 is also encoded by other DNA sequences in this sample. The chain carries TRBV3-1 (or the pseudogene TRBV3-2) and TRBJ2-1, with a tentative D call TRBD2 (5 bases). Deletions cut 0 bases from V and 0 bases from J, with 12 bases between. CDR1 and CDR2 (germline): LGHDT, YNNKEL (reference sequence). The CDR3 runs 17 residues. The CDR3 loop reads CASSQEASPSSYNEQFF. The CDR3, as DNA: TGTGCCAGCAGCCAAGAAGCTAGCCCGAGCTCCTACAATGAGCAGTTCTTC.

This chain joins TRBV28 and TRBJ2-1; TRBD1 might be the D (5 bases). There are 14 residues in the CDR3. Germline-derived CDR1 and CDR2 are MDHEN and SYDVKM. Trimming took off 6 bases at V and 5 bases at J, with 14 bases between the two ends. CDR3 DNA: TGTGCCAGCAGCCTACCGGCGACAGACAATGAGCAGTTCTTC. Amino acid sequence: CASSLPATDNEQFF.